These T cell receptor beta chains were read from a single sample in a study of cytomegalovirus exposure and HLA in healthy donors. TCRdb's table, derived via immunoSEQ multiplex PCR, lists solely in-frame clones and lacks some. The sample contains 85,000 to 130,000 clones, approximately 82% of which appear only once. Sequences were obtained from PBMCs. These TCRs come from a man in his forties or fifties in good health and CMV-seronegative. The CDR3 runs from the conserved cysteine through the conserved F or W. Fields, in order: D gene, clone size, J gene, V gene, CDR3 DNA, CDR3 protein. A D gene is named only where the DNA matches it firmly. Rows may omit the clone size; those that give it use once, few, many or a size class.

TRBD2 once TRBJ2-1 TRBV15 TGTGCCACCAGCAGAGATAACGGACTAGCGGGGGGGCGAAAGAATGAGCAGTTCTTC CATSRDNGLAGGRKNEQFF
TRBD1 - TRBJ2-5 TRBV5-1 TGCGCCAGCGGTCAACAGGGGGGAGAGACCCAGTACTTC CASGQQGGETQYF
TRBD1 - TRBJ1-5 TRBV7-2 TGTGCCAGCAGCTCCGGACAGGGCTTCGGTCAGCCCCAGCATTTT CASSSGQGFGQPQHF
TRBD1 - TRBJ2-2 TRBV7-3 TGTGCCAGCAGCCTCCGAGTACTCACAGGGGCCAACACCGGGGAGCTGTTTTTT CASSLRVLTGANTGELFF
TRBD2 few TRBJ2-3 TRBV7-9 TGTGCCAGCAGCTTAGGGACTAGCGGAGCCTCTAGCACAGATACGCAGTATTTT CASSLGTSGASSTDTQYF
- - TRBJ1-2 TRBV19 TGTGCCAGTAGTATCGGGGTAGGAGGCTACACCTTC CASSIGVGGYTF
TRBD1 few TRBJ2-2 TRBV7-6 TGTGCCAGCAGCCTGGGACAGGGGAACACCGGGGAGCTGTTTTTT CASSLGQGNTGELFF
TRBD1 few TRBJ1-1 TRBV5-4 TGTGCCAGCAGCTCCCGGGACAGGGGACTACTCCAAGGAGCTTTCTTT CASSSRDRGLLQGAFF
- - TRBJ1-3 TRBV7-9 TGTGCCAGCAGCTTAGAGCCGAACACCATATATTTT CASSLEPNTIYF
- - TRBJ2-7 TRBV5-4 TGTGCCAGCAGCTTGGGGAGGGGTAGCTACGAGCAGTACTTC CASSLGRGSYEQYF
- - TRBJ2-3 TRBV5-4 TGTGCCAGCAGCTTCCTTGGCGGGGATACGCAGTATTTT CASSFLGGDTQYF
- - TRBJ1-4 TRBV11-3 TGTGCCAGCAGCTTAGCCAATGACGGCAGGATTGCAACTAATGAAAAACTGTTTTTT CASSLANDGRIATNEKLFF
- - TRBJ1-1 TRBV7-3 TGTGCCAGCAGCCTAACACCGGCGACAAACACTGAAGCTTTCTTT CASSLTPATNTEAFF
TRBD2 - TRBJ2-5 TRBV5-8 TGTGCCAGCAGCTCCGGGACTAGCGGGGAGCAAGAGACCCAGTACTTC CASSSGTSGEQETQYF
- - TRBJ2-3 TRBV29-1 TGCAGCGTTGAGGTTGATGGCTCGCAGTATTTT CSVEVDGSQYF
TRBD1 - TRBJ1-1 TRBV7-2 TGTGCCTGCAGGCCGACGATTGGACAGGGGGAAGCTTTCTTT CACRPTIGQGEAFF
- few TRBJ1-1 TRBV29-1 TGCAGCGTTGAAGATCCCCAGGGGACTGAAGCTTTCTTT CSVEDPQGTEAFF
TRBD2 few TRBJ2-3 TRBV4-2 TGTGCCAGCAGCTCTCGGACTAGCGGGGGGGCCGAGGGGAGTACGCAGTATTTT CASSSRTSGGAEGSTQYF
- few TRBJ1-2 TRBV6-1 TGTGCCAGCAGTGGTCCCGAGACATCCTATGGCTACACCTTC CASSGPETSYGYTF
- - TRBJ1-2 TRBV27 TGTGCCAGCAGTCCCGAAGGGGGCTATGGCTACACCTTC CASSPEGGYGYTF
- - TRBJ2-2 TRBV29-1 TGCAGCGCCCGTCCGAGCGGGAACACCGGGGAGCTGTTTTTT CSARPSGNTGELFF
TRBD1 - TRBJ2-5 TRBV10-3 TGTGCCATCAGTGAGCCGACAGGGGACACCAAAGAGACCCAGTACTTC CAISEPTGDTKETQYF
- - TRBJ2-5 TRBV6-1 TGTGCCAGCAGTGAAGAAGTCGGGAGACGGGAGACCCAGTACTTC CASSEEVGRRETQYF
TRBD1 - TRBJ2-5 TRBV7-8 TGTGCCAGCAGCAAGACCCCCTGGACAGGGGAAGAGACCCAGTACTTC CASSKTPWTGEETQYF
- - TRBJ2-7 TRBV25-1 TGTGCCACCTCTCAGAAGCAGGGGACCTACGAGCAGTACTTC CATSQKQGTYEQYF
TRBD1 - TRBJ1-1 TRBV29-1 TGCAGCGTTGGGTCACAGGGGGCGACTGAAGCTTTCTTT CSVGSQGATEAFF
TRBD1 - TRBJ1-3 TRBV2 TGTGCCAGCAGCCTGGACAGGGGGAAGGAAAACACCATATATTTT CASSLDRGKENTIYF
- - TRBJ1-1 TRBV7-9 TGTGCCAGCAGCTTAGACACCCCAAACACTGAAGCTTTCTTT CASSLDTPNTEAFF
TRBD1 - TRBJ1-1 TRBV2 TGTGCCAGCAGTCCCGGGACAGGTCATCCTGAAGCTTTCTTT CASSPGTGHPEAFF
- - TRBJ2-3 TRBV6-4 TGTGCCAGCAGTGGAGACGGGACAGATACGCAGTATTTT CASSGDGTDTQYF
TRBD2 - TRBJ2-1 TRBV19 TGTGCCAGTAGTCGACTAGCGGGGGCCTCCTACAATGAGCAGTTCTTC CASSRLAGASYNEQFF
- - TRBJ1-1 TRBV15 TGTGCCACCAGCAGAGGCCGGGCCAGGGACACTGAAGCTTTCTTT CATSRGRARDTEAFF
- - TRBJ1-2 TRBV5-4 TGTGCCAGCAGCGGCGGAGGGTTGTCCTACGGCTACACCTTC CASSGGGLSYGYTF
- - TRBJ2-3 TRBV9 TGTGCCAGCAGCGTAGGTGGGGGGGCAGGGGTGGGAGATACGCAGTATTTT CASSVGGGAGVGDTQYF
TRBD2 few TRBJ2-5 TRBV5-4 TGTGCCAGCAGTTCTAAGAGCGGGGCAGAGACCCAGTACTTC CASSSKSGAETQYF
TRBD2 - TRBJ2-5 TRBV7-9 TGTGCCAGCAGCTTGGGTAGCGGGGGGTCAAAAGAGACCCAGTACTTC CASSLGSGGSKETQYF
- - TRBJ2-4 TRBV5-1 TGCGCCAGCAGCTTCCGAAACATTCAGTACTTC CASSFRNIQYF
TRBD1 - TRBJ1-2 TRBV7-9 TGTGCCAGCAGCTTCCCTCAGGACAGGGGCCGCTACACCTTC CASSFPQDRGRYTF
- - TRBJ2-1 TRBV5-1 TGCGCCAGCAGCTGGGCCCAGGGTGGGGACTACAATGAGCAGTTCTTC CASSWAQGGDYNEQFF
- few TRBJ2-6 TRBV18 TGTGCCAGCTTACGGGGTTCCGAAGGGGCCAACGTCCTGACTTTC CASLRGSEGANVLTF
TRBD1 - TRBJ1-6 TRBV19 TGTGCCAGTAGTATGACAGGGGATTCACCCCTCCACTTT CASSMTGDSPLHF
- - TRBJ1-6 TRBV4-2 TGTGCCAGCAGCCGCGACCCCCAGGCAGGGGCAACCTATAATTCACCCCTCCACTTT CASSRDPQAGATYNSPLHF
- - TRBJ2-1 TRBV11-2 TGTGCCAGCAGCCCATCTGGACAAGATTTCAATGAGCAGTTCTTC CASSPSGQDFNEQFF
- - TRBJ1-2 TRBV2 TGTGCCAGCAGAGAAAGACTTACCTATGGCTGCACCTTC CASRERLTYGCTF
TRBD1 - TRBJ1-5 TRBV4-2 TGTGCCAGCAGCCAATGGGGCGTGGGACAGGGGGCGTCGAGCAATCAGCCCCAGCATTTT CASSQWGVGQGASSNQPQHF
- - TRBJ2-7 TRBV10-1 TGCGCCAGCACGGTCCCGCGGGGATCGGGCGAGCAGTACTTC CASTVPRGSGEQYF
- - TRBJ2-3 TRBV7-2 TGTGCCAGCAGCTTAGGCAGTTTCACAGATACGCAGTATTTT CASSLGSFTDTQYF
- once TRBJ1-6 TRBV18 TGTGCCAGCTCACGCCGGGGGGGAGACTATAATTCACCCCTCCACTTT CASSRRGGDYNSPLHF
TRBD2 - TRBJ2-3 TRBV18 TGTGCCAGCTCACCACTACACGAACTAGCGGGGTATACGCAGTATTTT CASSPLHELAGYTQYF
- few TRBJ1-2 TRBV19 TGTGCCAGTAAGATTGGTGCAGGGATTTATGGCTACACCTTC CASKIGAGIYGYTF
TRBD2 - TRBJ2-1 TRBV18 TGTGCCAGCTCCCGAGCGGGGGGGCCTTTAAGTGAGCAGTTCTTC CASSRAGGPLSEQFF
TRBD1 few TRBJ2-1 TRBV10-1 TGCGCCAGCAGTGAGTCAGGGACAGGGGCCAGGGAGCAGTTCTTC CASSESGTGAREQFF
TRBD1 - TRBJ1-2 TRBV27 TGTGCCAGCAGTACAGGGGGCGCGTATAATGGCTACACCTTC CASSTGGAYNGYTF
TRBD1 - TRBJ1-6 TRBV19 TGTGCCAGTAGTCTACGGACAGGGGGAGGGAATTCACCCCTCCACTTT CASSLRTGGGNSPLHF
- once TRBJ1-1 TRBV5-1 TGCGCCAGCAGCGTCGCGGGGGATAACACTGAAGCTTTCTTT CASSVAGDNTEAFF
TRBD1 - TRBJ1-6 TRBV4-2 TGTGCCAGCAGCCAAGATAAACAGGGGCTCGGCTCACCCCTCCACTTT CASSQDKQGLGSPLHF
- few TRBJ1-1 TRBV5-5 TGTGCCAGCAGCAAACAGGGTATGAACACTGAAGCTTTCTTT CASSKQGMNTEAFF
TRBD1 - TRBJ1-2 TRBV18 TGTGCCAGCTCACTTCGCACGATCGGACAGGGCTATGGCTACACCTTC CASSLRTIGQGYGYTF